A single sample is the source of the 15 T cell receptor beta chains below, sequenced in a study of a mutant IDH1 vaccine in newly diagnosed glioma. Assay used: immunoSEQ multiplex PCR; TCRdb lists only in-frame clones, some missing. The table includes tens of thousands of clones, 83% detected once. Time point noted: baseline, week 1 (first vaccination visit). As to treatment: pre-vaccination baseline after standard-of-care therapy. The source material was PBMCs, sampled from a glioma patient treated with radiotherapy, temozolomide or both. Every receptor here comes from a woman between 45 and 65 years old with glioma.

The chain carries TRBV5-6 and TRBJ1-2; D is undetermined. Germline loops: CDR1 SGHDT, CDR2 YYEEEE. The CDR3 is 14 residues long. V dropped 0 bases and J dropped 4 bases, with 10 bases sitting between them. The CDR3, as DNA: TGTGCCAGCAGCTTGGTGCGAACAGCCTATGGCTACACCTTC. Its translation: CASSLVRTAYGYTF.

The V gene is TRBV5-6, the J gene TRBJ2-5, with D tentatively TRBD2 (5 bases). Germline CDR1 reads SGHDT; CDR2 reads YYEEEE. This CDR3 has 15 amino acids. Between the trimmed V and J ends, which lost 2 bases and 4 bases, there was a span of 15 bases. CDR3 residues: CASSFALAGPETQYF. Here the CDR3 DNA reads TGTGCCAGCAGCTTCGCCCTCGCGGGTCCAGAGACCCAGTACTTC.

The CDR3 DNA follows: TGTGCCAGCAGCGAAGGGACAGGGGGCCCCGGGGAGCTGTTTTTT. Translating gives CASSEGTGGPGELFF. The genes are TRBV7-6 and TRBJ2-2, with 12 nucleotides matching TRBD1. There are 15 residues in the CDR3. V lost 5 bases to trimming and J lost 6 bases; unmatched junction nucleotides: 4. Germline V lookup: CDR1 SGHVS, CDR2 FNYEAQ.

The J gene is TRBJ2-3, the V gene TRBV14; D gene ambiguous. V gave up 2 bases and J gave up 0 bases, with 6 bases separating them. Germline assignment: CDR1 SGHDN and CDR2 FVKESK. This CDR3 spans 14 amino acids. Here the CDR3 DNA reads TGTGCCAGCAGCCAAACCCGCAGCACAGATACGCAGTATTTT. Its protein is CASSQTRSTDTQYF.

The chain links TRBV5-6 to TRBJ2-7, with 10 bases lining up with TRBD1. Germline CDR1 SGHDT, CDR2 YYEEEE. V trimming: 4 bases; J trimming: 2 bases; junction bases outside the gene matches: 3. The CDR3 runs to 14 residues. CDR3 sequence (DNA): TGTGCCAGCAGCATCGGGACAGGGGCCTACGAGCAGTACTTC. It encodes CASSIGTGAYEQYF.

The CDR3 nucleotides are TGTGCCAGCAGCTTCGGACTAGCGGACACAGATACGCAGTATTTT. As protein: CASSFGLADTDTQYF. V usage is TRBV7-2 and J usage is TRBJ2-3, with 10 bases that match TRBD2. CDR3 length: 15 amino acids. J gave up 2 bases and V 3 bases, and 2 bases lay outside the gene matches. Germline V gene sequence: CDR1 SGHTA, CDR2 FQGNSA.

The rearrangement links TRBV11-3 to TRBJ1-1; D is perhaps TRBD1 (6 bases). Germline CDR1 is SGHNT and CDR2 is YENEEA. There are 14 residues in the CDR3. V was cut by 5 bases and J by 0 bases, with 10 bases left in between. CDR3: CASSGGGMNTEAFF. CDR3 bases: TGTGCCAGCAGCGGGGGCGGGATGAACACTGAAGCTTTCTTT.

A single count supports this clone. The V and J genes are TRBV29-1 and TRBJ2-7; D possibly corresponds to TRBD2 (6 bases). Germline V gene lookup returns CDR1 SQVTM and CDR2 ANQGSEA. The CDR3 consists of 12 residues. Trimming cost V 6 bases and J 6 bases, with 15 bases left between them. The chain's CDR3 is CSVGGAVGEQYF. CDR3 in DNA: TGCAGCGTGGGAGGAGCGGTAGGCGAGCAGTACTTC.

The CDR3 DNA reads as TGTGCCAGCAGCTTGGCCCCAGGGTTCGATTACGAGCAGTACTTC. Translating it yields CASSLAPGFDYEQYF. The chain joins TRBV5-6 to TRBJ2-7; possibly TRBD1 for D (5 bases). The CDR3 totals 15 residues. Trimming stripped 0 bases from V and 4 bases from J, with 14 bases between. Per germline, CDR1 SGHDT and CDR2 YYEEEE.

V is TRBV2 and J is TRBJ1-2; D call uncertain. V lost 8 bases and J lost 4, with 17 bases in between. Germline CDR1 and CDR2: SNHLY and FYNNEI. CDR3 length equals 14 residues. The CDR3 loop is CASGSSPEGYGYTF. The CDR3, as DNA: TGTGCCAGCGGAAGTTCCCCCGAGGGCTATGGCTACACCTTC.

This clone showed up just once. The chain recombines TRBV10-2 with TRBJ2-6, with 9 bases fitting TRBD1. The CDR3 has 18 amino acids. Trimming took 6 bases from V and 1 from J; bases not matched to a gene: 10. In germline, CDR1 is WSHSY, CDR2 SAAADI. This CDR3 reads CASRMNRGRLSGANVLTF. CDR3 in DNA: TGCGCCAGCAGGATGAACAGGGGGCGCCTTTCTGGGGCCAACGTCCTGACTTTC.

The V call is TRBV7-8, the J call TRBJ2-7; D gene unclear. CDR3 length: 16 amino acids. Germline V CDR1 and CDR2: SGHVS, FQNEAQ. V was pared by 5 bases and J by 1 base, with 18 bases between. CDR3 DNA: TGTGCCAGCAGCCGCTACCCCAGGACCAATTCCTACGAGCAGTACTTC. Its protein product is CASSRYPRTNSYEQYF.

The gene calls are TRBV5-4 and TRBJ2-3; 16 bases are a match to TRBD2. The CDR3 extends over 17 amino acids. V lost 3 bases, J lost 3 bases, and 4 bases stayed unmatched. Germline V gives CDR1 SGHNT, CDR2 YYREEE (reference sequence). CDR3 residues: CASSSGTSGGATDTQYF. CDR3 in DNA: TGTGCCAGCAGCTCCGGGACTAGCGGGGGGGCTACAGATACGCAGTATTTT.

This sequence joins TRBV30 and TRBJ1-1; perhaps TRBD1 as D (6 bases). The germline V gene has CDR1 GTSNPN and CDR2 SVGIG (reference sequence). CDR3 size: 14 residues. The V end lost 3 bases, the J end lost 4 bases, and 15 bases lay between the germline ends. The CDR3 loop is CAWRFRGRPTEAFF. For the CDR3, the DNA is TGTGCCTGGAGGTTTAGGGGGAGGCCCACTGAAGCTTTCTTT.

The chain joins TRBV5-5 to TRBJ1-5; D remains unclear. The CDR3 is 19 amino acids. Germline V gene sequence: CDR1 SGHKS, CDR2 YYEKEE (reference sequence). V lost 4 bases to trimming and J lost 0 bases, with 23 bases between them. This CDR3 is CASSLLTEPGGYSNQPQHF. The CDR3 DNA sequence: TGTGCCAGCAGCCTCCTGACGGAACCAGGAGGGTATAGCAATCAGCCCCAGCATTTT.